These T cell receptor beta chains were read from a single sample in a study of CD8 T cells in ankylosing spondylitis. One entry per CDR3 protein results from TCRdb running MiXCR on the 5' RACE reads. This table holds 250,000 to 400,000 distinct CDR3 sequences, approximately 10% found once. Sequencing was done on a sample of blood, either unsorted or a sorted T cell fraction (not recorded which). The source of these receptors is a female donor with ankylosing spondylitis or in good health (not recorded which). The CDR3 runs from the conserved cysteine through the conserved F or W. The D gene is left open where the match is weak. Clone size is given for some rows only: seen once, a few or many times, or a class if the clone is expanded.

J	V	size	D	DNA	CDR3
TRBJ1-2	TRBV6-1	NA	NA	TGTGCCAGCAGTGAAGACGCCCAGGTTCCGCTTGGCTACACCTTC	CASSEDAQVPLGYTF
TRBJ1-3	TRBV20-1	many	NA	TGCAGTGCTAGAGATCTCCGCGGGTCTGGAAACACCATATATTTT	CSARDLRGSGNTIYF
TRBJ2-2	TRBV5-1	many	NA	TGCGCCAGCAGCCTAAGACAGACAGGAAACACCGGGGAGCTGTTTTTT	CASSLRQTGNTGELFF
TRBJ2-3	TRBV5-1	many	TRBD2	TGCGCCAGCAGCTCGTCTAGCGGGGCCACTAGCACAGATACGCAGTATTTT	CASSSSSGATSTDTQYF
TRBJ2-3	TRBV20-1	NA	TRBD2	TGCAGTGCTAGTGCGGGAGGAGGCACAGATACGCAGTATTTT	CSASAGGGTDTQYF
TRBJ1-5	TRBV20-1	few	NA	TGCAGTGCTATCTCAGACGCGGGAAATCAGCCCCAGCATTTT	CSAISDAGNQPQHF
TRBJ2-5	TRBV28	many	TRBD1	TGTGCCAGCAGTTTGGACAGGTGGCCTGGAGTGGCCCAGTACTTC	CASSLDRWPGVAQYF
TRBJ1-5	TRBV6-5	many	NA	TGTGCCAGCAAGTACTCCAGCGATCAGCCCCAGCATTTT	CASKYSSDQPQHF
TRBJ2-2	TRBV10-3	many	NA	TGTGCCATCAGTGATCGGGGGCTCACCGGGGAGCTGTTTTTT	CAISDRGLTGELFF
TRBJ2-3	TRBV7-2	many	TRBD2	TGTGCCAGCAGCATCACTAGCGGGTTGGGAACAGATACGCAGTATTTT	CASSITSGLGTDTQYF
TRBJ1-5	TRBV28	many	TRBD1	TGTGCCAGCAGTTACCCAGGGGGCGAGGGTCAGCCCCAGCATTTT	CASSYPGGEGQPQHF
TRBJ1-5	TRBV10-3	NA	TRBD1	TGTGCCATCAGTGAGTCGAAAGTGAGGGGGCAAAATCAGCCCCAGCATTTT	CAISESKVRGQNQPQHF
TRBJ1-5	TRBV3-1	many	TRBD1	TGTGCCAGCAGCTACACCGGGACAGGGGGTCCCCAGCATTTT	CASSYTGTGGPQHF
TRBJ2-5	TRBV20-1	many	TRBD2	TGCAGTGCTAGAGAGGGGCCTTGGAGTAGCGGGAGTTCTTGGGAGACCCAGTACTTC	CSAREGPWSSGSSWETQYF
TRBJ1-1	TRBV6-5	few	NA	TGTGCCAGCAGTTTTTACAGGCCGAACACTGAAGCTTTCTTT	CASSFYRPNTEAFF
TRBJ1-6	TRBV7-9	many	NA	TGTGCCAGCACCTATCCCTCTGGAGAATCACCCCTCCACTTT	CASTYPSGESPLHF
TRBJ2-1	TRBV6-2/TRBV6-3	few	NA	TGTGCCAGCAGTTACCCCCTCATGGCCTACAATGAGCAGTTCTTC	CASSYPLMAYNEQFF
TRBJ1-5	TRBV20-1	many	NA	TGCAGTGCCCCCAAACAGGCCACGTCCCAGCCCCAGCATTTT	CSAPKQATSQPQHF
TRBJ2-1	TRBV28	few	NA	TGTGCCAGCAGTTTGGGGGGAGCCCTCGGGCAGTTCTTC	CASSLGGALGQFF
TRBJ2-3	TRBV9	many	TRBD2	TGTGCCAGCAGTCTACTGAGGGGGCTAGCGGGGGATACGCAGTATTTT	CASSLLRGLAGDTQYF
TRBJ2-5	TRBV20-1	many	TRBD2	TGCAGTACTCACCAAATAAACCTAGCGGGAGGGCTCCGGGAGACCCAGTACTTC	CSTHQINLAGGLRETQYF
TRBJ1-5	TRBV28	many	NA	TGTGCCAGCAGTTTCGGGAGACTCAATCAGCCCCAGCATTTT	CASSFGRLNQPQHF
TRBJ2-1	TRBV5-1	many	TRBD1	TGCGCCAGCAGCTCCGGACAGGGGGTCTACAATGAGCAGTTCTTC	CASSSGQGVYNEQFF
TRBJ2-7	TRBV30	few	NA	TGTGCCTGGAGTGTCCCAGACAACGAGCAGTACTTC	CAWSVPDNEQYF
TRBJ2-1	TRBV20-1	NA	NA	TGCAGTGGGGATCGTAGCAACAATGAGCAGTTCTTC	CSGDRSNNEQFF
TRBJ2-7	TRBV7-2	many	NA	TGTGCCAGCAGCTTTACAGGTGACCACCCCTACGAGCAGTACTTC	CASSFTGDHPYEQYF
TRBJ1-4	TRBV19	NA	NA	TGTGCCAGTAACAGAAAAAATGAAAAACTGTTTTTT	CASNRKNEKLFF